This T cell receptor beta chain was recovered during a study of a mutant IDH1 vaccine in newly diagnosed glioma. The V end was cut by 4 bases, the J end by 0 bases, with 5 bases between. The CDR3 runs 13 residues. The V gene's germline CDR1 is SGHDN and CDR2 FVKESK. Time point reported: week 47, end of study. Doses of 300 ug of mutant IDH1 20-mer peptide were given with topical imiquimod. About this clone: Its matching antigen is unknown.

The assay was immunoSEQ multiplex PCR, and TCRdb's table has in-frame clones only and misses some. There are around 33,000 clones in the sample; 85% to 90% occur only once, and approximately 12% lies in the top ten. The chain is built from TRBV14 and TRBJ2-3, with D unclear. The TCR comes from a young woman with glioma. Sequenced here: PBMCs, sampled from a glioma patient whose treatment included an IDH1 peptide vaccine. CDR3 DNA: TGTGCCAGCAGCCCGGGTAGCACAGATACGCAGTATTTT. It codes for CASSPGSTDTQYF.